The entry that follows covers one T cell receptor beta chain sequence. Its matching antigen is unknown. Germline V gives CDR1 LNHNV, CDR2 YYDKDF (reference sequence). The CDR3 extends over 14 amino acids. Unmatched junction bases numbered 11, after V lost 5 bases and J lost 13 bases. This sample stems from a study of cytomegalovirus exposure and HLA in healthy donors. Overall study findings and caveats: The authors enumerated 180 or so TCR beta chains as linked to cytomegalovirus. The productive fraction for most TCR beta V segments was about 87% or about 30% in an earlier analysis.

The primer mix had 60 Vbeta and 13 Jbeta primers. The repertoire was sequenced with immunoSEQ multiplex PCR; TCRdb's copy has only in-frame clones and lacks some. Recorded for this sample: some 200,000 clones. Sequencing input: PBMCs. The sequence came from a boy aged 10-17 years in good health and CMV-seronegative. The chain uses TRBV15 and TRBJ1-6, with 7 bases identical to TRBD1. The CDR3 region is CATSGRQGTGPLHF. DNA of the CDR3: TGTGCCACCAGCGGCCGACAGGGAACGGGTCCCCTCCACTTT.